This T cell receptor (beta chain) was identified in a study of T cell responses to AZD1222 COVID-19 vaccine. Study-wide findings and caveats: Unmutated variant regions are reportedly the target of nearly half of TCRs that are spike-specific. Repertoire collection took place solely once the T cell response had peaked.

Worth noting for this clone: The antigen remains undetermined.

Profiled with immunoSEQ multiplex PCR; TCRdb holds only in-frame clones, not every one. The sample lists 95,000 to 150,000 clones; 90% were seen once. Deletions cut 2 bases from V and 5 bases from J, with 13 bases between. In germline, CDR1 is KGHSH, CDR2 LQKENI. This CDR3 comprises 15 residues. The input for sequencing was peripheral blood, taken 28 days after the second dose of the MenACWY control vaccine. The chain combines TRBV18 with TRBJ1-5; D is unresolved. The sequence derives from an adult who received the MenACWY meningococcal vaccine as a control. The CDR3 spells CASSPGVVEDQPQHF. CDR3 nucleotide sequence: TGTGCCAGCTCACCAGGGGTGGTTGAGGATCAGCCCCAGCATTTT.